This is a list of T cell receptor beta chains from one sample in a study of a mutant IDH1 vaccine in newly diagnosed glioma. Their target antigens are unknown. Sequencing used immunoSEQ multiplex PCR; TCRdb keeps in-frame clones, though not all of them. The sample includes 55,000 to 65,000 clones, approximately 75% seen only once; the top ten take about 5%. Sequencing used PBMCs, obtained from a glioma patient whose treatment included an IDH1 peptide vaccine. The receptors were sampled from a man aged 45-60 years with glioma. CDR3s include the opening cysteine and the closing phenylalanine or tryptophan. A D gene is named only where the DNA matches it firmly. Some rows mark clone size as missing; the rest say once, few, many or name a class of expanded clone.

clone size: -; V gene: TRBV9; D gene: -; J gene: TRBJ2-3; CDR3 DNA: TGTGCCAGCAACCTAGAGGGTGCCAGCCAGGGGGATACGCAGTATTTT; CDR3 protein: CASNLEGASQGDTQYF
clone size: -; V gene: TRBV6-1; D gene: -; J gene: TRBJ2-7; CDR3 DNA: TGTGCCAGCAGTGAAGCGCACGGGAGTTACGAGCAGTACTTC; CDR3 protein: CASSEAHGSYEQYF
clone size: few; V gene: TRBV7-9; D gene: -; J gene: TRBJ1-1; CDR3 DNA: TGTGCCAGCAGCCCAGGGACATGGTCTGAAGCTTTCTTT; CDR3 protein: CASSPGTWSEAFF
clone size: -; V gene: TRBV5-1; D gene: TRBD1; J gene: TRBJ2-3; CDR3 DNA: TGCGCCAGCAGCATAGGACAGGGTGGAGATACGCAGTATTTT; CDR3 protein: CASSIGQGGDTQYF
clone size: -; V gene: TRBV19; D gene: -; J gene: TRBJ1-4; CDR3 DNA: TGTGCCAGTAGCCCCTGGCGGAGCCCGCAATTAGCAACTAATGAAAAACTGTTTTTT; CDR3 protein: CASSPWRSPQLATNEKLFF
clone size: -; V gene: TRBV11-3; D gene: -; J gene: TRBJ2-7; CDR3 DNA: TGTGCCAGCAGCTCGCGGGACAGCTACGAGCAGTACTTC; CDR3 protein: CASSSRDSYEQYF
clone size: once; V gene: TRBV27; D gene: TRBD1; J gene: TRBJ1-4; CDR3 DNA: TGTGCCAGCAGTGGAGCCGGGACAGGGTCTAATGAAAAACTGTTTTTT; CDR3 protein: CASSGAGTGSNEKLFF
clone size: -; V gene: TRBV29-1; D gene: TRBD1; J gene: TRBJ1-1; CDR3 DNA: TGCAGCGTTGGGACAGGCATGAACACTGAAGCTTTCTTT; CDR3 protein: CSVGTGMNTEAFF
clone size: -; V gene: TRBV28; D gene: TRBD1; J gene: TRBJ1-5; CDR3 DNA: TGTGCCGGCGGACAGGGAGGGAGCAATCAGCCCCAGCATTTT; CDR3 protein: CAGGQGGSNQPQHF
clone size: -; V gene: TRBV29-1; D gene: -; J gene: TRBJ2-2; CDR3 DNA: TGCAGCGTTGAAGGGACGGCTGGCCGGGAGCTGTTTTTT; CDR3 protein: CSVEGTAGRELFF
clone size: -; V gene: TRBV6-1; D gene: -; J gene: TRBJ1-5; CDR3 DNA: TGTGCCAGCACCATGGGACGGAGTAGCAATCAGCCCCAGCATTTT; CDR3 protein: CASTMGRSSNQPQHF
clone size: -; V gene: TRBV7-8; D gene: TRBD2; J gene: TRBJ2-1; CDR3 DNA: TGTGCCAGCAGCTGGGGAGTGGGCGGGGGGTCTTACAATGAGCAGTTCTTC; CDR3 protein: CASSWGVGGGSYNEQFF
clone size: -; V gene: TRBV19; D gene: TRBD1; J gene: TRBJ2-1; CDR3 DNA: TGTGCCAGTAACCCCTCACGGGACAGGGCCAATGAGCAGTTCTTC; CDR3 protein: CASNPSRDRANEQFF
clone size: -; V gene: TRBV15; D gene: TRBD1; J gene: TRBJ2-7; CDR3 DNA: TGTGCCACCAGCACGGACAGGGGCTACGAGCAGTACTTC; CDR3 protein: CATSTDRGYEQYF
clone size: -; V gene: TRBV7-2; D gene: -; J gene: TRBJ1-1; CDR3 DNA: TGTGCCAGCAGCCCGAGAGGGCAGTGGTTTGAAGCTTTCTTT; CDR3 protein: CASSPRGQWFEAFF
clone size: -; V gene: TRBV7-9; D gene: -; J gene: TRBJ1-5; CDR3 DNA: TGTGCCAGCGGCCCCGACGTACCCGGGCCCCAGCATTTT; CDR3 protein: CASGPDVPGPQHF
clone size: -; V gene: TRBV29-1; D gene: -; J gene: TRBJ2-7; CDR3 DNA: TGCAGCGTTGGTGGTTGGGGGGCGAGCGAGCAGTACTTC; CDR3 protein: CSVGGWGASEQYF
clone size: -; V gene: TRBV7-8; D gene: -; J gene: TRBJ2-2; CDR3 DNA: TGTGCCAGCAGCTTAGGCCAGGGTTGGATCGGGGAGCTGTTTTTT; CDR3 protein: CASSLGQGWIGELFF
clone size: -; V gene: TRBV21-1; D gene: -; J gene: TRBJ2-1; CDR3 DNA: TGTGCCAGCAGCAAGGCCAAGACAGGGAAAAGGAATGAGCAGTTCTTC; CDR3 protein: CASSKAKTGKRNEQFF
clone size: -; V gene: TRBV28; D gene: -; J gene: TRBJ1-5; CDR3 DNA: TGTGCCAGCAAGACTTGGGGGAATCAGCCCCAGCATTTT; CDR3 protein: CASKTWGNQPQHF
clone size: -; V gene: TRBV5-4; D gene: -; J gene: TRBJ2-7; CDR3 DNA: TGTGCCAGCAGCTTCCCGGGCCGATACGAGCAGTACTTC; CDR3 protein: CASSFPGRYEQYF
clone size: -; V gene: TRBV11-1; D gene: -; J gene: TRBJ2-2; CDR3 DNA: TGTGCCAGCAGCATAGGTGGGGGCCGGGAGCTGTTTTTT; CDR3 protein: CASSIGGGRELFF
clone size: once; V gene: TRBV6-5; D gene: -; J gene: TRBJ2-4; CDR3 DNA: TGTGCCAGCAGTTACTCGCCAGTTTTAGCCAAAAACATTCAGTACTTC; CDR3 protein: CASSYSPVLAKNIQYF
clone size: once; V gene: TRBV6-1; D gene: TRBD1; J gene: TRBJ1-6; CDR3 DNA: TGTGCCAGCAGTGAAGGACAGGGAACGGATTCACCCCTCCACTTT; CDR3 protein: CASSEGQGTDSPLHF
clone size: -; V gene: TRBV7-2; D gene: TRBD1; J gene: TRBJ1-5; CDR3 DNA: TGTGCCAGCAGCTTAGAAGACAGGGAGCCCCAGCATTTT; CDR3 protein: CASSLEDREPQHF
clone size: -; V gene: TRBV4-2; D gene: -; J gene: TRBJ1-4; CDR3 DNA: TGTGCCAGCAGCCAAAAAGGGCAGTCTCGCCCGCTTAATGAAAAACTGTTTTTT; CDR3 protein: CASSQKGQSRPLNEKLFF
clone size: -; V gene: TRBV2; D gene: -; J gene: TRBJ1-1; CDR3 DNA: TGTGCCAGCAGCCTACAGGGATTGAACACTGAAGCTTTCTTT; CDR3 protein: CASSLQGLNTEAFF
clone size: few; V gene: TRBV5-1; D gene: TRBD1; J gene: TRBJ2-1; CDR3 DNA: TGCGCCAGCAGCACAGGGGGACAGGGATCTGAGCAGTTCTTC; CDR3 protein: CASSTGGQGSEQFF
clone size: -; V gene: TRBV7-7; D gene: TRBD1; J gene: TRBJ2-6; CDR3 DNA: TGTGCTAGCAGCCCGGGGACAGGTAGAAAAGGGGCCAACGTCCTGACTTTC; CDR3 protein: CASSPGTGRKGANVLTF
clone size: -; V gene: TRBV5-5; D gene: -; J gene: TRBJ2-3; CDR3 DNA: TGTGCCACCAGGGTTGGCACAGATACGCAGTATTTT; CDR3 protein: CATRVGTDTQYF
clone size: -; V gene: TRBV10-3; D gene: TRBD1; J gene: TRBJ1-3; CDR3 DNA: TGTGCCATCGCTACCGGGACAGGGACCGGAAACACCATATATTTT; CDR3 protein: CAIATGTGTGNTIYF
clone size: -; V gene: TRBV7-9; D gene: -; J gene: TRBJ1-3; CDR3 DNA: TGTGCCAGCATCGAAGACGCCGGTGGAAACACCATATATTTT; CDR3 protein: CASIEDAGGNTIYF
clone size: -; V gene: TRBV27; D gene: -; J gene: TRBJ1-2; CDR3 DNA: TGTGCCAGCAGACAGCTCCCAGGGAGCTATGGCTACACCTTC; CDR3 protein: CASRQLPGSYGYTF
clone size: few; V gene: TRBV27; D gene: -; J gene: TRBJ2-7; CDR3 DNA: TGTGCCAGCAGTTTAAGCAGGATTAAGGACGAGCAGTACTTC; CDR3 protein: CASSLSRIKDEQYF
clone size: -; V gene: TRBV27; D gene: TRBD2; J gene: TRBJ2-1; CDR3 DNA: TGTGCCAGCAGTTCTGCTAGCGGGGGGTTGTTTGAGCAGTTCTTC; CDR3 protein: CASSSASGGLFEQFF
clone size: -; V gene: TRBV6-5; D gene: TRBD2; J gene: TRBJ2-5; CDR3 DNA: TGTGCCAGCAGACTAGCGGGAGCCGAGACCCAGTACTTC; CDR3 protein: CASRLAGAETQYF
clone size: -; V gene: TRBV2; D gene: -; J gene: TRBJ1-3; CDR3 DNA: TGTGCCAGCAGTGAGGGACCCACGCATAATGGAAACACCATATATTTT; CDR3 protein: CASSEGPTHNGNTIYF
clone size: -; V gene: TRBV11-2; D gene: -; J gene: TRBJ2-5; CDR3 DNA: TGTGCCAGCAGCTTAATTCGGGGCGAACAAGAGACCCAGTACTTC; CDR3 protein: CASSLIRGEQETQYF
clone size: -; V gene: TRBV6-5; D gene: TRBD1; J gene: TRBJ2-7; CDR3 DNA: TGTGCCAGCAGTCTTTCCGGGACAGGCTACGAGCAGTACTTC; CDR3 protein: CASSLSGTGYEQYF
clone size: many; V gene: TRBV27; D gene: TRBD1; J gene: TRBJ1-1; CDR3 DNA: TGTGCCAGCGGGGAAGACAGGGGTCTCGAAGCTTTCTTT; CDR3 protein: CASGEDRGLEAFF
clone size: -; V gene: TRBV10-2; D gene: TRBD1; J gene: TRBJ1-1; CDR3 DNA: TGCGCCAGCAGTGAGGGTTGGGACAGGGGGCGGGATGAAGCTTTCTTT; CDR3 protein: CASSEGWDRGRDEAFF